A selection of T cell receptor beta chains follows, all from one sample in a study of blood T cells in healthy people across ages. In TCRdb, the 5' RACE reads were re-called with MiXCR into one record per CDR3 protein. The repertoire holds some 790,000 distinct CDR3 sequences, with less than 35% as singletons. The sample consisted of blood. The receptors derive from a woman older than 75 in good health. CDR3s include the opening cysteine and the closing phenylalanine or tryptophan. A D gene is named only where the DNA matches it firmly. Some rows have no size entry. The others give once, few or many, or a class for an expanded clone.

size	D	V	J	DNA	CDR3
many	-	TRBV27	TRBJ2-3	TGTGCCAGCAGTACTCGCAGGGGTCCGACAGATACGCAGTATTTT	CASSTRRGPTDTQYF
few	-	TRBV24-1	TRBJ1-5	TGTGCCACCAGTGAGGGGGTTCAGCCCCAGCATTTT	CATSEGVQPQHF
many	TRBD2	TRBV20-1	TRBJ2-5	TGCAGTGCTAGTTTAAGGGGGACTAGCGGGGGTTGGACCCAGTACTTC	CSASLRGTSGGWTQYF
many	-	TRBV7-9	TRBJ2-5	TGTGCCAGCAGCAACCTCTTGGACAGAAAAGAGACCCAGTACTTC	CASSNLLDRKETQYF
-	-	TRBV6-5	TRBJ2-6	TGTGCCAGCAGTTACCCCTCGGGGACTGGGGCCAACGTCCTGACTTTC	CASSYPSGTGANVLTF
few	-	TRBV20-1	TRBJ2-1	TGCAGTGGGTGGACCGGAGGCTCCTACAATGAGCAGTTCTTC	CSGWTGGSYNEQFF
many	-	TRBV12-3/TRBV12-4	TRBJ1-5	TGTGCCAGCAGTTCCCTTAGTAATCAGCCCCAGCATTTT	CASSSLSNQPQHF
-	-	TRBV6-2/TRBV6-3	TRBJ2-1	TGTGCCATCAGTTACTCTTCGGCCGGGTCCTTTGAGCAGTTCTTC	CAISYSSAGSFEQFF
-	-	TRBV5-1	TRBJ2-1	TGCGCCGGCAGCTTTTCGGCCGCCGGCCAGTTATACAATGAGCAGTTCTTC	CAGSFSAAGQLYNEQFF
-	-	TRBV6-5	TRBJ2-1	TGTGCCAGCAGGGACAGCCCGGCCTGCAATGAGCAGTTCTTC	CASRDSPACNEQFF
many	-	TRBV20-1	TRBJ2-3	TGCAGTGCTAGAGGACGCAGGGGCCAAGATACGCAGTATTTT	CSARGRRGQDTQYF
many	-	TRBV12-3/TRBV12-4	TRBJ2-4	TGTGCCAGCAGTTGGACATCCAAAAACATTCAGTACTTC	CASSWTSKNIQYF
many	-	TRBV28	TRBJ2-7	TGTGCCAGCAGTTTGGGGGATTACGAGCAGTACTTC	CASSLGDYEQYF
many	-	TRBV28	TRBJ1-4	TGTGCCAGCAGTTTTGGGCAATTTAATGAAAAACTGTTTTTT	CASSFGQFNEKLFF
few	TRBD1	TRBV9	TRBJ2-5	TGTGCCAGCAGCGTACACAGGGGTAATGAGCAGTACTTC	CASSVHRGNEQYF
-	TRBD1	TRBV18	TRBJ2-5	TGTGCCAGCTCACCCTGCGGACAGGGCGTCTGTGAGCAGTACTTC	CASSPCGQGVCEQYF
-	-	TRBV3-1	TRBJ1-2	TGTGCCAGCAGCCAAGCTCTTTCCTATGGCTACACCTTC	CASSQALSYGYTF
few	-	TRBV12-3/TRBV12-4	TRBJ1-1	TGTGCCAGCAGTCGTTGGAACACTGAAGCTTTCTTT	CASSRWNTEAFF
few	-	TRBV12-3/TRBV12-4	TRBJ1-2	TGTGCCAGCAGTTCAGTCCGATCTAACTATGGCTACACCTTC	CASSSVRSNYGYTF
few	-	TRBV6-5	TRBJ2-5	TGTGCCAGCAGTTTATCGACAGCGTACCAAGAGACCCAGTACTTC	CASSLSTAYQETQYF
many	-	TRBV6-1	TRBJ2-3	TGTGCCAGCAGTACCGAGACCACAGATACGCAGTATTTT	CASSTETTDTQYF
many	TRBD1	TRBV6-1	TRBJ2-5	TGTGCCAGCAGTGTCAGGGGGCTGGGGGAGACCCAGTACTTC	CASSVRGLGETQYF
-	-	TRBV6-2/TRBV6-3	TRBJ1-3	TGTGCCAGCAGAAACGACATGGTCTCTGGAAACACCATATATTTT	CASRNDMVSGNTIYF
-	-	TRBV20-1	TRBJ2-1	TGCAGTGCTAGCTTGGACAGTGGAATGTTCGAGCAGTTCTTC	CSASLDSGMFEQFF
many	-	TRBV5-5	TRBJ2-3	TGTGCCAGCAGGACGACTAGCACAGATACGCAGTATTTT	CASRTTSTDTQYF
few	-	TRBV7-2	TRBJ2-2	TGTGCCAGCAGCTTGGTCCCCGGGGAGCTGTTTTTT	CASSLVPGELFF